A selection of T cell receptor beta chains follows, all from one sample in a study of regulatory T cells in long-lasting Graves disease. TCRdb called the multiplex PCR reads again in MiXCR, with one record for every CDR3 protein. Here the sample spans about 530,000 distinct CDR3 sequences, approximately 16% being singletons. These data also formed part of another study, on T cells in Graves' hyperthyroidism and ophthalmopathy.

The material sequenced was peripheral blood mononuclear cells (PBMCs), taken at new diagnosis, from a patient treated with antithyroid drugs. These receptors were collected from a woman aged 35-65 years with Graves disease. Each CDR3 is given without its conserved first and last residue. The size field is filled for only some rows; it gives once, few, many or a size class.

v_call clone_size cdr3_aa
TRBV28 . ASLTSGANVLT
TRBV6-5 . ASSFAGRDNSPLH
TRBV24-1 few ATSDPPGTGGNEQF
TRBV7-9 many ASSLAGSNYGYT
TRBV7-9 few ASSLDHRPT
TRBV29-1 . SVVEGTEAF
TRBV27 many ASSLSAGTTNEKLF
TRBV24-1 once ATSNSGAYEQY
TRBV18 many ASSPKTDTQY
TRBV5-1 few ASSPHGELTYNEQF
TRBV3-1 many ASSPGGGVYTEAF
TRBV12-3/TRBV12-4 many ASSLAWVWSQNTEAF
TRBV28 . ASCAPGNTEAF
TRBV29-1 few SGGDRGLPEAF
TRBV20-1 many SAEGWVRGSEAF
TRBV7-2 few ASSTGGQDPGNTIY
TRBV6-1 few ASSHRQSDTQY
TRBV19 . ASSRDGFRGAF
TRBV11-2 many ASSLTNRETQY
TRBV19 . ASSWTGVKETQY
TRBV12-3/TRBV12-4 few ASSLGESQFSPLH
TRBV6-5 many ASSYLGTQY
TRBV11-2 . ASSGGAGGELF
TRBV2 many ASSATPLGNTEAF
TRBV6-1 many ASSVLAGSSSYEQY
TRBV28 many ASSSTWGPPSYEQY
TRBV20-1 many SARRGPATDTQY
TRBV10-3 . AISDLAYEQY
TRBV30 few AWSRSENTEAF
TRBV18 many ASSPRSTVQTQY
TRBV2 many ASSEILNGNQPQH
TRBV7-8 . ASSPVTSGITYNEQF
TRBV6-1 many ASSELDRVNEQF
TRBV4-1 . ASSQVEGTRLLTEAF
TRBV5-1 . ASSAGTGRNSPLH
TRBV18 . ASSRAENQPQH
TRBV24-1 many ATSDPTASGGEQY
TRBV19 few ASSHRQGESPLH